Below, 3 T cell receptor beta chains from the same sample are listed, as sequenced in a study of a mutant IDH1 vaccine in newly diagnosed glioma (dated by TCRdb to 2020 to 2023). Explained via the paper, the time point label denotes: week 47, end of study. Every vaccine dose consisted of 300 ug of a 20-mer mutant IDH1 peptide in Montanide, administered subcutaneously together with topical imiquimod. Library method: the immunoSEQ multiplex PCR assay. The immuneACCESS repertoire file appears here via TCRdb, limited to in-frame rearrangements. These files lack a portion of the clones; in checked studies, under half of the deficit traces to unresolved V genes, and the cause of the others is not known. The sample yields fewer than 95,000 clones; about 81% were counted once. Of the sample, 5% to 6.5% falls within the top ten clones. Their target antigens are unknown. This specimen was PBMCs, taken from a glioma patient whose treatment included an IDH1 peptide vaccine. These receptors came from a man aged 35 to 55 with glioma.

CDR3 residues: CASTPTGAGGTEAFF. CDR3 DNA sequence: TGTGCCAGCACACCAACCGGGGCTGGAGGTACTGAAGCTTTCTTT. The chain joins TRBV6-6 to TRBJ1-1; D might be TRBD1 (5 bases). Trimming removed 7 bases from V and 5 bases from J, with 20 bases in between. The CDR3 spans 15 residues. Germline CDR1 and CDR2: MNHNY and SVGAGI (reference sequence).

The chain combines TRBV19 with TRBJ2-2; D uncertain. The CDR3 extends over 14 amino acids. In germline, CDR1 is LNHDA, CDR2 SQIVND (reference sequence). V lost 7 bases to trimming and J lost 5 bases, with 14 bases between them. CDR3 in DNA: TGTGCCAGTAATGTAGATTGGGATACCGGGGAGCTGTTTTTT. This sequence encodes CASNVDWDTGELFF.

V and J are TRBV5-5 and TRBJ1-1; D is unclear. CDR3 length equals 14 residues. Looked up from germline, CDR1 is SGHKS and CDR2 is YYEKEE (reference sequence). V dropped 0 bases and J dropped 5 bases, with 11 bases sitting between them. The CDR3 DNA reads TGTGCCAGCAGCTTGGAAGTGGCCAGTACTGAAGCTTTCTTT. This sequence encodes CASSLEVASTEAFF.